Here is one T cell receptor (beta chain) with its context. Its antigen is not known. This sample is drawn from a study of identifying expanded T cells in peripheral blood. Notes on the study in general: Clone count variance between roughly 2-week samples rose with total template count. Approximately 1.1 clones differed between technical replicates, versus 16.4 and 19 over time.

No infections or other immune events were documented during collection. The assay was immunoSEQ multiplex PCR, and TCRdb's table has in-frame clones only and misses some. Among 120,000 or so clones, 84% were seen once, and the ten largest hold less than 4%. The sequencing input was blood. The receptor comes from a person between 18 and 75 years old in good health.

Written as DNA, the CDR3 is TGTGCCAGCAGCTTAAGGCTGGGGGTTACCCTCTACGAGCAGTACTTC. Its translation is CASSLRLGVTLYEQYF. J is TRBJ2-7 and V is TRBV11-2, with D possibly being TRBD1 or TRBD2 (5 bases each). The CDR3 consists of 16 residues. The V and J ends lost 2 bases and 3 bases respectively, with 17 bases between them. Germline V gene sequence: CDR1 SGHAT, CDR2 FQNNGV.